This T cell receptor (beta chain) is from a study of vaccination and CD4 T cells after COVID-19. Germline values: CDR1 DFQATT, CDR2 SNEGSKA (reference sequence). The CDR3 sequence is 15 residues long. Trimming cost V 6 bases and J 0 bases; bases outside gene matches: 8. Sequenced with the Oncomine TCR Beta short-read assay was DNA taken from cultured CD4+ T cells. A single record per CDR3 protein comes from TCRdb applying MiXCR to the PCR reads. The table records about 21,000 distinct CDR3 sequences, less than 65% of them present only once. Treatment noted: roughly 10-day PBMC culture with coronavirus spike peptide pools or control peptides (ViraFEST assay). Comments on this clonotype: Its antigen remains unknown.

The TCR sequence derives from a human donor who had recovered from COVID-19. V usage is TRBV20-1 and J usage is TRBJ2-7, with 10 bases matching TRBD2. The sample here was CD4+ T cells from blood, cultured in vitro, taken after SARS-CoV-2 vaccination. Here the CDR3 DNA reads TGCAGTGCAAGGCCTAGCGGGAGTGGCTCCTACGAGCAGTACTTC. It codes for CSARPSGSGSYEQYF.